Below, 5 T cell receptor beta chains from the same sample are listed, as sequenced in a study of T cell clonality in common variable immunodeficiency. Libraries were prepared by immunoSEQ multiplex PCR; TCRdb keeps only in-frame clonotypes and omits some of them. Listed for the sample are about 81,000 clones, none seen a single time. Source material: peripheral blood mononuclear cells. The source of these receptors is a person aged 18-70 years in good health.

This clone was seen ten or more times. The read is 3 residues too short to cover the CDR3 end, so that end is filled in from the germline J gene. The V and J genes are TRBV7-9 and TRBJ2-7; D is possibly TRBD1 (5 bases). CDR1 SEHNR and CDR2 FQNEAQ come from the germline V gene (reference sequence). Trimming shortened V by 5 bases and J by 3 bases, and 11 bases separated the two germline ends. The CDR3 consists of 13 residues. CDR3 sequence: CASSLLDSYEQYF. CDR3 DNA (partial): TGTGCCAGCAGCCTCCTTGACAGCTACGAG.

Concerning this clone: The read halts 3 residues ahead of the CDR3 end, with the missing end drawn from the germline J gene. The V call is TRBV20-1, the J call TRBJ2-5; 8 bases are shared with TRBD1. Germline CDR1 reads DFQATT; CDR2 reads SNEGSKA (reference sequence). Germline trimming cut 6 bases from V and 7 bases from J; bases unmatched to any gene: 13. This CDR3 comprises 14 residues. CDR3 amino acids: CSAHGQGSLWTQYF. CDR3 DNA, as far as it was read: TGCAGTGCCCACGGACAGGGCAGCCTTTGGACC.

This clone was found many times. The covered CDR3 bases are TGCGCCAGCAGCGTGACAGTGTTAGCTGGGGCCAACGTC. Translated, it gives CASSVTVLAGANV. The full CDR3 reads CASSVTVLAGANVLTF. This chain joins TRBV5-1 and TRBJ2-6; TRBD1 might be the D (5 bases). The read comes to an end 3 residues before the CDR3 does, leaving the germline J gene to fill in the end. CDR3 length: 16 amino acids. Looked up from germline, CDR1 is SGHRS and CDR2 is YFSETQ. The V end lost 4 bases, the J end lost 2 bases, and 13 bases lay between the germline ends.

This clone was observed at least ten times. The sequence runs out 3 residues before the end of the CDR3; the remainder is reconstructed from the germline J gene. The gene calls are TRBV28 and TRBJ1-6; 7 bases match TRBD1. The CDR3 has 16 amino acids. V dropped 6 bases and J dropped 8; count of bases not matched to a gene: 13. Germline values: CDR1 MDHEN, CDR2 SYDVKM. The part of the CDR3 DNA that was read is TGTGCCAGCAGCCCGAGGGACAGCCAGGGCGATTCACCC. Translated: CASSPRDSQGDSP. The whole CDR3 protein reads CASSPRDSQGDSPLHF.

There are many counts of this clone. The read is 3 residues too short to cover the CDR3 end, so that end is filled in from the germline J gene. J is TRBJ1-3 and V is TRBV19; TRBD1 matches at 8 bases. With 9 bases clipped from V and 2 bases from J, the junction kept 6 bases outside the gene matches. The CDR3 totals 14 residues. Germline-derived CDR1 and CDR2 are LNHDA and SQIVND (reference sequence). This CDR3 reads CASGQGGPGNTIYF. The DNA read from the CDR3 is TGTGCCAGCGGACAGGGTGGCCCTGGAAACACC.